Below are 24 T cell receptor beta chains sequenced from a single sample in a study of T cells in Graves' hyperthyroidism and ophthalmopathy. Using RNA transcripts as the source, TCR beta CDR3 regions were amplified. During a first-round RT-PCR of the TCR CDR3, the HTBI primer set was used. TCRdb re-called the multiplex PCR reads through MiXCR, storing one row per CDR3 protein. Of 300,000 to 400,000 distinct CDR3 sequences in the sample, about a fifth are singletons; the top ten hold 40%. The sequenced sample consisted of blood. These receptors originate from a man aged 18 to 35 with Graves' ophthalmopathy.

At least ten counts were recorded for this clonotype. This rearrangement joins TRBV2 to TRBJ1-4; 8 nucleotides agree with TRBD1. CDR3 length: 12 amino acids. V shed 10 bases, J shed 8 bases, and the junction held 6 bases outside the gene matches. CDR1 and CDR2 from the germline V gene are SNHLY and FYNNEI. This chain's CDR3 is CATGGDGEKLFF. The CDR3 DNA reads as TGTGCCACAGGGGGCGATGGAGAAAAACTGTTTTTT.

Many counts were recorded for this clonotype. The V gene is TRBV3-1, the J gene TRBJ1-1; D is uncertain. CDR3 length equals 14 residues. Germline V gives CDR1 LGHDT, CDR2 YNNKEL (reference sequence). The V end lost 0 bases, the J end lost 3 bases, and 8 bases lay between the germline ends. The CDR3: CASSQDVSYTEAFF. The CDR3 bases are TGTGCCAGCAGCCAAGATGTGAGTTACACTGAAGCTTTCTTT.

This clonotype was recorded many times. The CDR3 DNA sequence: TGCAGTGCAAGTCGGACAGGGTACGCTCAGCCCCAGCATTTT. Translating gives CSASRTGYAQPQHF. V usage is TRBV20-1 and J usage is TRBJ1-5; TRBD1 aligns across 8 bases. The CDR3 has 14 amino acids. Germline V CDR1 and CDR2: DFQATT, SNEGSKA (reference sequence). Losses at the gene ends were 6 bases for V and 6 bases for J; bases not matched to a gene: 10.

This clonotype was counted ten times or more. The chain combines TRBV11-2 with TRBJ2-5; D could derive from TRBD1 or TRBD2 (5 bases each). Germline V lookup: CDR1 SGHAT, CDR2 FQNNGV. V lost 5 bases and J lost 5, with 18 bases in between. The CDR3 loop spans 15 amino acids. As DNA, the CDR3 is TGTGCCAGCAGCCCCCCAGGGAGCGCGGGTGAGACCCAGTACTTC. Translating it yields CASSPPGSAGETQYF.

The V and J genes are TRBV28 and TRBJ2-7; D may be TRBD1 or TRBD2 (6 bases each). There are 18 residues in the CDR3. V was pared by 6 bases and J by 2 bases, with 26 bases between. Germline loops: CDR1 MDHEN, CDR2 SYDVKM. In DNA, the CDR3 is TGTGCCAGCAGCCTAAAAGCTTGGGGGGCGTCCCCCGCCTACGAGCAGTACTTC. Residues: CASSLKAWGASPAYEQYF.

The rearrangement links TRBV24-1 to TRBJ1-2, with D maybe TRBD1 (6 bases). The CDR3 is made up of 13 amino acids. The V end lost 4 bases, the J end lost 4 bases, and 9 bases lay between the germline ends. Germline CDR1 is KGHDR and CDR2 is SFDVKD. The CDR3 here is CATSEGGPYGYTF. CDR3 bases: TGTGCCACCAGTGAGGGGGGCCCCTATGGCTACACCTTC.

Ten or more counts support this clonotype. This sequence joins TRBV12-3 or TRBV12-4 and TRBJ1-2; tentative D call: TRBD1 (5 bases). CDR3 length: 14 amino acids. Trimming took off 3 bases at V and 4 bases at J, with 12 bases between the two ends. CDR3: CASSFSGTGYGYTF. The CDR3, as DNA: TGTGCCAGCAGTTTTTCCGGGACGGGCTATGGCTACACCTTC.

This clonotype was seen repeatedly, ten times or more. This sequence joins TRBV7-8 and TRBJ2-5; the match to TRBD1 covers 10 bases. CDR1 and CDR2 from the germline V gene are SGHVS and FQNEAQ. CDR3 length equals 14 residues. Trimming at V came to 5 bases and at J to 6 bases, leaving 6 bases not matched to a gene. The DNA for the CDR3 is TGTGCCAGCAGCAGTAGACAGGGGGCGAAGACCCAGTACTTC. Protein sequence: CASSSRQGAKTQYF.

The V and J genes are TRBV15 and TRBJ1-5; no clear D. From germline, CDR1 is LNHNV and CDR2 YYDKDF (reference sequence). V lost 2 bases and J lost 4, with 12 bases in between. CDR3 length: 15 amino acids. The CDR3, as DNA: TGTGCCACCAGCAGATCCGGGAACGTTAATCAGCCCCAGCATTTT. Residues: CATSRSGNVNQPQHF.

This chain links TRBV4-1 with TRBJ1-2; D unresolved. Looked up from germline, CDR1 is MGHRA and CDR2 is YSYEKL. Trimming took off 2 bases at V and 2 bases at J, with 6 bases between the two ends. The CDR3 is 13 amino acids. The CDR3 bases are TGCGCCAGCAGCCAAAGAGAAAACTATGGCTACACCTTC. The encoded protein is CASSQRENYGYTF.

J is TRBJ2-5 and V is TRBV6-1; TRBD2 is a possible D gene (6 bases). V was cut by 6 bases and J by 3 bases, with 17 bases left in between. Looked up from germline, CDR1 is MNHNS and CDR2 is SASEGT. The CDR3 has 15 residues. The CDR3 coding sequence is TGTGCCAGCAGAGCTACCGGGACTCTCAAAGAGACCCAGTACTTC. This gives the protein CASRATGTLKETQYF.

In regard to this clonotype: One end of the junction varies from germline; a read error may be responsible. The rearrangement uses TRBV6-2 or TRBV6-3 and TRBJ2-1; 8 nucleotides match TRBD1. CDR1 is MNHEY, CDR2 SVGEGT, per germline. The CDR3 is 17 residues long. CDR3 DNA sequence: TGTGCCGGCAGGCCTGGACAGGGTCGTAGTCGGGTGGATGAGCAGTTCTTC. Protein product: CAGRPGQGRSRVDEQFF.

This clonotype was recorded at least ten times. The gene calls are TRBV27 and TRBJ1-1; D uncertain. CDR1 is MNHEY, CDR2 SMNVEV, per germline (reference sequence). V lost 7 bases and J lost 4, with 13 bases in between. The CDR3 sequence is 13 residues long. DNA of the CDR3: TGTGCCAGCAAACTTGGTGGGAGCACTGAAGCTTTCTTT. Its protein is CASKLGGSTEAFF.

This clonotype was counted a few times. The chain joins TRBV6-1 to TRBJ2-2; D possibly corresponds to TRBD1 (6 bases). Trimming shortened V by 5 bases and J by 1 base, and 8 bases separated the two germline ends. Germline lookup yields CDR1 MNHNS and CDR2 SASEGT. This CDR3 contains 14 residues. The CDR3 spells CASSKGGNTGELFF. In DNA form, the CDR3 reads TGTGCCAGCAGTAAAGGGGGGAACACCGGGGAGCTGTTTTTT.

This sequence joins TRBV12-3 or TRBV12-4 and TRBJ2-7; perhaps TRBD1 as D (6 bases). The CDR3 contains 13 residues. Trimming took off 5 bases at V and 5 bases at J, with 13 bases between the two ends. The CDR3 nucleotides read TGTGCCAGCAGTCTTGGACAGCGCGACGAGCAGTACTTC. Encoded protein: CASSLGQRDEQYF.

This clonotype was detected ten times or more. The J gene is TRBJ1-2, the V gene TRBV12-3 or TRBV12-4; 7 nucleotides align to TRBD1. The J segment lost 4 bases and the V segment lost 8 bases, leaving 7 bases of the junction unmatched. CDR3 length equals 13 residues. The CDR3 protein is CASGGGGIYGYTF. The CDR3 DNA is TGTGCCAGCGGCGGAGGGGGCATCTATGGCTACACCTTC.

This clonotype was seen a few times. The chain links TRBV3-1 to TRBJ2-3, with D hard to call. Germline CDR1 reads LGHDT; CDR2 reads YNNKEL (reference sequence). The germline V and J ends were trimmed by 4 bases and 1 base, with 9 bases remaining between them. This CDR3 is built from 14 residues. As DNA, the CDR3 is TGTGCCAGCAGCCGTAACGAGGGCACAGATACGCAGTATTTT. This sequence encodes CASSRNEGTDTQYF.

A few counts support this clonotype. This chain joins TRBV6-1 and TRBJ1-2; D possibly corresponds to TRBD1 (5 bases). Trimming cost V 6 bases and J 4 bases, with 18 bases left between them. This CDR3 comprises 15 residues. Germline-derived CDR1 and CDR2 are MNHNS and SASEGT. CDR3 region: CASSPGTSRAYGYTF. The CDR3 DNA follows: TGTGCCAGCAGCCCAGGGACTTCAAGAGCCTATGGCTACACCTTC.

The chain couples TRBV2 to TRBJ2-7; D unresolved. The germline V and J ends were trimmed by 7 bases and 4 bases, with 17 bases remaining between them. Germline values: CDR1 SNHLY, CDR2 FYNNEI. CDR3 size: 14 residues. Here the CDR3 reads CASTQQFPLYEQYF. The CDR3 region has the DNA TGTGCCAGCACCCAACAGTTCCCCCTTTACGAGCAGTACTTC. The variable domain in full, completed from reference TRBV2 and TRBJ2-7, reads EPEVTQTPSHQVTQMGQEVILRCVPISNHLYFYWYRQILGQKVEFLVSFYNNEISEKSEIFDDQFSVERPDGSNFTLKIRSTKLEDSAMYFCASTQQFPLYEQYFGPGTRLTVT.

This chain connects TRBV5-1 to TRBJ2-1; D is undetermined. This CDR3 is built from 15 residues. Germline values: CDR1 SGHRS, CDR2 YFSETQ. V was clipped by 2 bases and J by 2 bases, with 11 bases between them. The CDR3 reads CASSLHSNPYNEQFF. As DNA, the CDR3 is TGCGCCAGCAGCTTACATAGTAACCCCTACAATGAGCAGTTCTTC. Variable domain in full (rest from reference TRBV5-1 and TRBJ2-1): KAGVTQTPRYLIKTRGQQVTLSCSPISGHRSVSWYQQTPGQGLQFLFEYFSETQRNKGNFPGRFSGRQFSNSRSEMNVSTLELGDSALYLCASSLHSNPYNEQFFGPGTRLTVL.

This CDR3 is CAIQEGYNSPLHF. As DNA, the CDR3 is TGTGCCATCCAGGAGGGCTATAATTCACCCCTCCACTTT. The V and J genes are TRBV6-2 or TRBV6-3 and TRBJ1-6; no clear D gene. Germline-derived CDR1 and CDR2 are MNHEY and SVGEGT. V was shortened by 10 bases and J by 3 bases, with 10 bases between the two germline ends. CDR3 length: 13 amino acids.

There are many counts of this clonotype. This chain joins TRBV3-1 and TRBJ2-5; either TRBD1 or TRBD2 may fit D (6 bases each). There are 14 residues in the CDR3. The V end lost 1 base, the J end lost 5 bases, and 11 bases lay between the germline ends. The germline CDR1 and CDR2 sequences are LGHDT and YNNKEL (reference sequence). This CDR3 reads CASSQVSGGETQYF. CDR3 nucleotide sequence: TGTGCCAGCAGCCAAGTTTCCGGGGGCGAGACCCAGTACTTC.

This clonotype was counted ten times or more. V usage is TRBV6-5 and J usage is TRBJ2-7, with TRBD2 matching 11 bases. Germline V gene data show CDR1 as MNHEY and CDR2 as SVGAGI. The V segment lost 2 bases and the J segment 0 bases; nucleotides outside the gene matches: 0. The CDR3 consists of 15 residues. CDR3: CASSYTSGSSYEQYF. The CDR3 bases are TGTGCCAGCAGTTACACTAGCGGGAGCTCCTACGAGCAGTACTTC.

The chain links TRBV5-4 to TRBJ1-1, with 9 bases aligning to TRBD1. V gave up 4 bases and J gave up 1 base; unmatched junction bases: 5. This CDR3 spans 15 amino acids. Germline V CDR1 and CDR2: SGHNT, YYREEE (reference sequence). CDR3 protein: CASSQGQGTNTEAFF. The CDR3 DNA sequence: TGTGCCAGCAGCCAGGGACAGGGTACGAACACTGAAGCTTTCTTT.